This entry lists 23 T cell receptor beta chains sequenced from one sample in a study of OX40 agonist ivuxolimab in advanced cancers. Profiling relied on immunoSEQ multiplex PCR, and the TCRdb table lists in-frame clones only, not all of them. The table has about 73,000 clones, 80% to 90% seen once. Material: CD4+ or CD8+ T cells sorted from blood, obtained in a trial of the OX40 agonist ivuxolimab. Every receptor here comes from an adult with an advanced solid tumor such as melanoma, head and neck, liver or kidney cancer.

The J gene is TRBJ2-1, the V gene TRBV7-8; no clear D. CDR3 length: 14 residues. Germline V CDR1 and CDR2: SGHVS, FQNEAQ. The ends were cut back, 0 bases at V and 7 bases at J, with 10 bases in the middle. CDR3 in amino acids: CASSLAFNINEQFF. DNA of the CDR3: TGTGCCAGCAGCTTAGCCTTTAACATTAATGAGCAGTTCTTC. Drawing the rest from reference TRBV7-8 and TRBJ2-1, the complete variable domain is GAGVSQSPRYKVAKRGQDVALRCDPISGHVSLFWYQQALGQGPEFLTYFQNEAQLDKSGLPSDRFFAERPEGSVSTLKIQRTQQEDSAVYLCASSLAFNINEQFFGPGTRLTVL.

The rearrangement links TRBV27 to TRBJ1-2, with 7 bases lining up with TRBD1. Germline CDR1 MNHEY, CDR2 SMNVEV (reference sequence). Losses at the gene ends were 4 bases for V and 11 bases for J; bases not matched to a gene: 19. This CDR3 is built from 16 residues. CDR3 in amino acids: CASSSSDRDRVGGYTF. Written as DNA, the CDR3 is TGTGCCAGCAGTTCTTCCGACAGGGACCGGGTTGGGGGATACACCTTC.

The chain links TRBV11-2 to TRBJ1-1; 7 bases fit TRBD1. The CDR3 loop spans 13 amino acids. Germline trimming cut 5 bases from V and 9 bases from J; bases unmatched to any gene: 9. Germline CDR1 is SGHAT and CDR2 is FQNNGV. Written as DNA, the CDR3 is TGTGCCAGCAGCATACAGGGGAAAGGTAAAGCTTTCTTT. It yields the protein CASSIQGKGKAFF.

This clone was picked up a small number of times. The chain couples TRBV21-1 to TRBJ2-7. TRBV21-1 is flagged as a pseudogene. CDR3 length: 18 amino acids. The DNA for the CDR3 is TGTGCCAGCAGCATGGACAGGTACACGGGACTAATCTCCTACGAGCAGTACTTC. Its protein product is CASSMDRYTGLISYEQYF.

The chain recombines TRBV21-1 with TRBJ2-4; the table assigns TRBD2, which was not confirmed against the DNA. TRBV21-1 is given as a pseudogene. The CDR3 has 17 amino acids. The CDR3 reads CATQLAGGNLAKNIQYF. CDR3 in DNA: TGTGCCACCCAACTAGCGGGGGGAAATCTAGCCAAAAACATTCAGTACTTC.

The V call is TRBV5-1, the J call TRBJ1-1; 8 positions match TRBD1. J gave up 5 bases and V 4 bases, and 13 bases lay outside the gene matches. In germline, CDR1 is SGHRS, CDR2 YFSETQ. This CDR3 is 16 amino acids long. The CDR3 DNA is TGCGCCAGCAGCCCGAGAACTGGACAGGGCGATACTGAAGCTTTCTTT. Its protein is CASSPRTGQGDTEAFF.

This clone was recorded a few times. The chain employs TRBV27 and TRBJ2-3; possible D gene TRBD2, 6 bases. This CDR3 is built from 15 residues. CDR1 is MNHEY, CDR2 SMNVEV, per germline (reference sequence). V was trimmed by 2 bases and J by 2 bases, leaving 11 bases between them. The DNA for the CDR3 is TGTGCCAGCAGTTTAGGAGGGACGGACACAGATACGCAGTATTTT. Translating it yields CASSLGGTDTDTQYF.

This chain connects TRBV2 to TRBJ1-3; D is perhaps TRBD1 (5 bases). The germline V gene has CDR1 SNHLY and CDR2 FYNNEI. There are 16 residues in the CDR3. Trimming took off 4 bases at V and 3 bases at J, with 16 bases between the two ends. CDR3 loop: CASSAVGRGVGNTIYF. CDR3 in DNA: TGTGCCAGCAGTGCGGTGGGGCGAGGGGTTGGAAACACCATATATTTT.

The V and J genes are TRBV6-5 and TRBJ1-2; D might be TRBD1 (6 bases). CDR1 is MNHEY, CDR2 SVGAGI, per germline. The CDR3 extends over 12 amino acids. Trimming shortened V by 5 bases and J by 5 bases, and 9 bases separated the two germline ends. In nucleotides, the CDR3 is TGTGCCAGCAGTGCCAGGGGATATGGCTACACCTTC. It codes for CASSARGYGYTF.

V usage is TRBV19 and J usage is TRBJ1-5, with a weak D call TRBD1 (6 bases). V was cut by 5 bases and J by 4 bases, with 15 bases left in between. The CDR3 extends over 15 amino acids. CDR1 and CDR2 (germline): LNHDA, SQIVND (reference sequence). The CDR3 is CASSAQGAGNQPQHF. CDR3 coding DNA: TGTGCCAGTAGTGCACAGGGAGCTGGTAATCAGCCCCAGCATTTT.

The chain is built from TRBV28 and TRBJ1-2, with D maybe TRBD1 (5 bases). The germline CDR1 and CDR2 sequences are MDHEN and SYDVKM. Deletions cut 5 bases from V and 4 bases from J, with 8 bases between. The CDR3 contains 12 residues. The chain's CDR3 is CASSPGLYGYTF. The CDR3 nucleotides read TGTGCCAGCAGTCCAGGGCTCTATGGCTACACCTTC.

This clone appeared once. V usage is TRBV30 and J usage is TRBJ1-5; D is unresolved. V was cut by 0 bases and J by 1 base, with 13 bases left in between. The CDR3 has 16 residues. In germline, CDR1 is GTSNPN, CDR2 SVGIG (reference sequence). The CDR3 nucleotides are TGTGCCTGGAGTGTACAGTTCTCGGGGAGCAATCAGCCCCAGCATTTT. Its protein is CAWSVQFSGSNQPQHF.

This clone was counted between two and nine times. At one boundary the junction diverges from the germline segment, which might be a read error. CDR3 DNA: TGTGCTAGCAGCTTACAACCGGGGGCTGAAGCTTTCTTT. It codes for CASSLQPGAEAFF. V is TRBV7-7 and J is TRBJ1-1, with D maybe TRBD1 (5 bases). The CDR3 has 13 residues. Germline CDR1 SSHAT, CDR2 FNYEAQ (reference sequence).

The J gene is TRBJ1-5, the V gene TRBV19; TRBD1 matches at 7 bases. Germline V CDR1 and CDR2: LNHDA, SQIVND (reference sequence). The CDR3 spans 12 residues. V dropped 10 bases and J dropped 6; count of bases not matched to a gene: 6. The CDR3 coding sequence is TGTGCCACCGAGACAGGGAGTCAGCCCCAGCATTTT. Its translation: CATETGSQPQHF.

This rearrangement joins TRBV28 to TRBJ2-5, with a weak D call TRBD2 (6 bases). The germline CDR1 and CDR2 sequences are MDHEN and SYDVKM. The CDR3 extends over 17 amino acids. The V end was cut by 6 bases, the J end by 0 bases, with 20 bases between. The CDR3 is CASSPGTLPYYQETQYF. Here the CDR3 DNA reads TGTGCCAGCAGCCCAGGGACTCTGCCGTACTACCAAGAGACCCAGTACTTC.

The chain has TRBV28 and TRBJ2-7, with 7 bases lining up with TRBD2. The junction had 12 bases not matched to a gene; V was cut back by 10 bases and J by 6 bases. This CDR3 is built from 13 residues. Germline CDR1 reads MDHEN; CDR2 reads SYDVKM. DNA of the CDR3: TGTGCCACCTGGGCGGGAGTGACGTCCGAGCAGTACTTC. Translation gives CATWAGVTSEQYF.

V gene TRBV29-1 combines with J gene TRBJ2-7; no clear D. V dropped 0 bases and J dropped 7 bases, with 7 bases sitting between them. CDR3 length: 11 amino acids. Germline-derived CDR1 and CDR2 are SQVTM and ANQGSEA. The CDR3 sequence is CSVEEGSEQYF. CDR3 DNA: TGCAGCGTTGAAGAGGGTTCGGAGCAGTACTTC.

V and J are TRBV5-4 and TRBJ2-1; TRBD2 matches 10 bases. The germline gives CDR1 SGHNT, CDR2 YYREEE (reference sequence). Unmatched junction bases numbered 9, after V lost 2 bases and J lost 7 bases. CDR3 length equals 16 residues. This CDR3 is CASSFLSGGFPNEQFF. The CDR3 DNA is TGTGCCAGCAGCTTCCTTAGCGGGGGGTTTCCAAATGAGCAGTTCTTC.

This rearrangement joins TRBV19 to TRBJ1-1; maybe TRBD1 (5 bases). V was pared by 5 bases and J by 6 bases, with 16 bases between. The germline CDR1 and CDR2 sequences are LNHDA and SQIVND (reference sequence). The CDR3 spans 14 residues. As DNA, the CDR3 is TGTGCCAGTAGTGCAGGGCCCGGAGGGGCTGAAGCTTTCTTT. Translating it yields CASSAGPGGAEAFF.

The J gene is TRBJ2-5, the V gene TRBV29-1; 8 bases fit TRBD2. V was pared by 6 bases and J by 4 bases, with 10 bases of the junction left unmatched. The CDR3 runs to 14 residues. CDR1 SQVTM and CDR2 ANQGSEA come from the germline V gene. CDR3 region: CSVSAGAGGETQYF. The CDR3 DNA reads TGCAGCGTCTCAGCGGGGGCGGGAGGAGAGACCCAGTACTTC. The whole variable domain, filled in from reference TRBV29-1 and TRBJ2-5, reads SAVISQKPSRDICQRGTSLTIQCQVDSQVTMMFWYRQQPGQSLTLIATANQGSEATYESGFVIDKFPISRPNLTFSTLTVSNMSPEDSSIYLCSVSAGAGGETQYFGPGTRLLVL.

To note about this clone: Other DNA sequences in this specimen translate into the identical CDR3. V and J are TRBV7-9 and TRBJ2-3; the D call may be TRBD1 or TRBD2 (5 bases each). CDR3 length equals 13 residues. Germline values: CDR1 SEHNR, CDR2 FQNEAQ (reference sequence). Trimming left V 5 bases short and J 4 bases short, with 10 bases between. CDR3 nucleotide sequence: TGTGCCAGCAGCCCGAGGGGTCCAGATACGCAGTATTTT. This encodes CASSPRGPDTQYF.

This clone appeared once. The CDR3 is CAISDGGRGGMDEQFF. CDR3 nucleotides: TGTGCCATCAGTGACGGCGGGAGAGGGGGGATGGATGAGCAGTTCTTC. This rearrangement joins TRBV10-3 to TRBJ2-1, with TRBD2 as a possible D gene (7 bases). The CDR3 extends over 16 amino acids. Trimming left V 3 bases short and J 8 bases short, with 20 bases between. Germline CDR1 ENHRY, CDR2 SYGVKD.

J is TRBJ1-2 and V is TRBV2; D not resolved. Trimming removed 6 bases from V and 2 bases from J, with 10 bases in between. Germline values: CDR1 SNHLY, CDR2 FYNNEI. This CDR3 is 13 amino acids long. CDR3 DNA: TGTGCCAGCAGGCGGCAAGGCAACTATGGCTACACCTTC. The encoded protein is CASRRQGNYGYTF.